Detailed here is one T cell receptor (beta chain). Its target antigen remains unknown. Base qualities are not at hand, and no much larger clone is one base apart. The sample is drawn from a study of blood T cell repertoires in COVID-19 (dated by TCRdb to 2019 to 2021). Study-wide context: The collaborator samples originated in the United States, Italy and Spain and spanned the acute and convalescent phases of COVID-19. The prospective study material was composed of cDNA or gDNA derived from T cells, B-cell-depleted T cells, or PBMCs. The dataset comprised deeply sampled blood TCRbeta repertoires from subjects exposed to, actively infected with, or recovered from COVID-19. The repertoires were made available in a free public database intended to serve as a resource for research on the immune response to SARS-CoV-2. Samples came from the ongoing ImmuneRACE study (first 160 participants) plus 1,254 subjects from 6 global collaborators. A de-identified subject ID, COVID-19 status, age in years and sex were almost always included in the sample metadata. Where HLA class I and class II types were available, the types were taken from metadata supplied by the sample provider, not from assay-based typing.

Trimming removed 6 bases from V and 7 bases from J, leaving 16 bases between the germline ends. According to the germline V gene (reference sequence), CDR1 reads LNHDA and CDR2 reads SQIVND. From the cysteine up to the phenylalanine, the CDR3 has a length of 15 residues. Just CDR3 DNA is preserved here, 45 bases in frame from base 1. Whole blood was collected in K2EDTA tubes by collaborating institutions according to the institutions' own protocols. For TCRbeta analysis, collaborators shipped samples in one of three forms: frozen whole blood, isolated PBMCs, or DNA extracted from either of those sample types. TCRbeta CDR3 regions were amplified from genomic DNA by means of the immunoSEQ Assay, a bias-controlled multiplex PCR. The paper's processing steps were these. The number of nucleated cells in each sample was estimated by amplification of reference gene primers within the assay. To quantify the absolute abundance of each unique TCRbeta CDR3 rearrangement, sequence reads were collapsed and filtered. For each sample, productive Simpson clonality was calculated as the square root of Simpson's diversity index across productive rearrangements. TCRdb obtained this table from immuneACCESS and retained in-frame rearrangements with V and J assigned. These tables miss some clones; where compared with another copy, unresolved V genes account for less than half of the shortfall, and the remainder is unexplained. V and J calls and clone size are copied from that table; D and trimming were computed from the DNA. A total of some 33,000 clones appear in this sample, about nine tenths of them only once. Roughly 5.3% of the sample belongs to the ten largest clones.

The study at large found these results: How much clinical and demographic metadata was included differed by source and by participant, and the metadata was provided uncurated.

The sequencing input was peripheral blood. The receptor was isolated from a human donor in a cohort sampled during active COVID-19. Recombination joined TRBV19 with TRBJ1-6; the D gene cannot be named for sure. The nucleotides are TGTGCCAGTAGCTCGATTGGAGGACGGAATTCACCCCTCCACTTT. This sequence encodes CASSSIGGRNSPLHF.